The 8 T cell receptor beta chains below come from one sample, sequenced in a study of T cells after yellow fever vaccination. TCRdb redid the calling of the 5' RACE reads with MiXCR, one entry per CDR3 protein. The sample has about 430,000 distinct CDR3 sequences; about 17% are singletons. Sequences were derived from PBMCs, sampled before the yellow fever booster vaccination. These receptors all stem from a man younger than 30 who received the YFV17D yellow fever vaccine.

The chain has TRBV7-2 and TRBJ2-5, with 8 positions matching TRBD2. CDR3 length: 16 amino acids. Trimming removed 2 bases from V and 5 bases from J; junction bases left unmatched: 10. Germline CDR1 is SGHTA and CDR2 is FQGNSA. The CDR3 DNA reads as TGTGCCAGCAGCTTAAGGGACGAGCGGGGGAGGGAGACCCAGTACTTC. Amino acids: CASSLRDERGRETQYF.

This clonotype was seen only a few times. The chain couples TRBV7-8 to TRBJ1-2; D remains ambiguous. Germline V gene data show CDR1 as SGHVS and CDR2 as FQNEAQ. Trimming left V 5 bases short and J 2 bases short, with 18 bases between. This CDR3 comprises 16 residues. CDR3 loop: CASSPAGQQSNYGYTF. The DNA for the CDR3 is TGTGCCAGCAGCCCAGCAGGCCAGCAATCAAACTATGGCTACACCTTC.

This rearrangement joins TRBV11-2 to TRBJ2-2; possible D gene TRBD2, 7 bases. Trimming took 8 bases from V and 4 from J, leaving 17 bases between them. From germline, CDR1 is SGHAT and CDR2 FQNNGV. The CDR3 length is 15 residues. The CDR3 reads CASHFLGGLTGELFF. The DNA of the CDR3 is TGTGCCAGCCACTTCCTCGGGGGGCTCACCGGGGAGCTGTTTTTT.

The V gene is TRBV6-5, the J gene TRBJ1-4; D ambiguous. The germline V gene encodes CDR1 MNHEY and CDR2 SVGAGI. The CDR3 is 17 residues long. The V gene lost 0 bases and the J gene lost 5 bases, with 16 bases spanning the gap. The DNA of the CDR3 is TGTGCCAGCAGTTACTCGATGCTGGGTTGGGAAAATGAAAAACTGTTTTTT. It translates to CASSYSMLGWENEKLFF.

This clonotype has only a few counts. J is TRBJ2-7 and V is TRBV4-3, with D perhaps matching TRBD1 (5 bases). The CDR3 has 16 residues. Per germline, CDR1 LGHNA and CDR2 YSLEER. The ends were cut back, 0 bases at V and 1 base at J, with 13 bases in the middle. CDR3: CASSQDSRTRSYEQYF. CDR3 coding DNA: TGCGCCAGCAGCCAAGACAGCCGGACACGGTCCTACGAGCAGTACTTC.

CDR3 loop: CASSRAGGQETQYF. CDR3 nucleotide sequence: TGTGCCAGCAGTCGAGCGGGGGGGCAAGAGACCCAGTACTTC. The chain couples TRBV25-1 to TRBJ2-5, with 10 bases identical to TRBD2. The V gene's germline CDR1 is MGHDK and CDR2 SYGVNS. The CDR3 has 14 amino acids. The V segment lost 5 bases and the J segment 2 bases; nucleotides outside the gene matches: 2.

This sequence joins TRBV14 and TRBJ2-3; 9 nucleotides align to TRBD2. Per the germline V gene, CDR1 is SGHDN and CDR2 is FVKESK. This CDR3 comprises 16 residues. Losses at the gene ends were 4 bases for V and 8 bases for J; bases not matched to a gene: 13. The CDR3 reads CASSLHGGIAGVTQYF. DNA for the CDR3: TGTGCCAGCAGCCTTCATGGGGGGATAGCGGGGGTTACGCAGTATTTT.

This clonotype was observed a handful of times. This rearrangement joins TRBV29-1 to TRBJ2-1, with TRBD1 as a possible D gene (6 bases). V dropped 4 bases and J dropped 2 bases, with 12 bases sitting between them. This CDR3 has 14 residues. The V gene's germline CDR1 is SQVTM and CDR2 ANQGSEA. The chain's CDR3 is CSVVWGPTYNEQFF. The CDR3 DNA reads TGCAGCGTTGTTTGGGGGCCCACCTACAATGAGCAGTTCTTC.